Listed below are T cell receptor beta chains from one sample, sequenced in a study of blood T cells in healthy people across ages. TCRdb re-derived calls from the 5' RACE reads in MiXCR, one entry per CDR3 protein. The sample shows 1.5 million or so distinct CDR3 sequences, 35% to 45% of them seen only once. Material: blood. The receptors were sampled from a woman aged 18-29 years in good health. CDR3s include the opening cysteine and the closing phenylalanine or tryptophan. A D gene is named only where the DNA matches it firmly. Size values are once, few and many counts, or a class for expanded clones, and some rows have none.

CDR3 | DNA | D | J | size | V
CASSLAREETQYF | TGTGCCAGCAGTTTAGCCAGGGAAGAGACCCAGTACTTC | . | TRBJ2-5 | many | TRBV5-1
CASSFFGTSNSPLHF | TGTGCCAGCAGCTTCTTCGGGACATCTAATTCACCCCTCCACTTT | . | TRBJ1-6 | few | TRBV7-6
CASSLGQGIAGGVNEQFF | TGTGCCAGCAGCTTGGGCCAGGGGATAGCGGGAGGAGTCAATGAGCAGTTCTTC | TRBD2 | TRBJ2-1 | . | TRBV5-5
CAIKEAGGEQYF | TGTGCCATCAAGGAGGCCGGCGGGGAGCAGTACTTC | . | TRBJ2-4 | . | TRBV10-3
CASTSLPGSSTDTQYF | TGTGCCAGCACCTCGCTCCCTGGGTCTAGCACAGATACGCAGTATTTT | . | TRBJ2-3 | . | TRBV27
CASSQGWQGSDEQYF | TGTGCCAGCAGCCAAGGATGGCAGGGCTCGGACGAGCAGTACTTC | . | TRBJ2-7 | few | TRBV3-1
CASSLRDEYDYTF | TGTGCCAGCAGTTTGAGGGACGAATATGACTACACCTTC | . | TRBJ1-2 | . | TRBV12-3/TRBV12-4
CASSQRGMDRSKSPLHF | TGTGCCAGCAGCCAAAGGGGTATGGACAGATCAAAATCACCCCTCCACTTT | . | TRBJ1-6 | . | TRBV3-1
CACGEGVPNYNKQFF | TGCGCCTGTGGTGAGGGGGTCCCGAATTACAATAAGCAGTTCTTC | . | TRBJ2-1 | . | TRBV10-2
CASRSFGQNTGELFF | TGTGCCAGCAGGAGTTTCGGACAGAACACCGGGGAGCTGTTTTTT | . | TRBJ2-2 | . | TRBV7-9
CASSQDPLAGPYEQYF | TGCGCCAGCAGCCAAGATCCCCTAGCGGGACCCTACGAGCAGTACTTC | TRBD2 | TRBJ2-7 | few | TRBV4-1
CATSDYAGEYNEQFF | TGTGCCACCAGTGATTACGCGGGGGAATACAATGAGCAGTTCTTC | TRBD2 | TRBJ2-1 | . | TRBV24-1
CASRIFQGTDTQYF | TGTGCCAGCAGAATCTTCCAGGGCACAGATACGCAGTATTTT | . | TRBJ2-3 | . | TRBV6-5
CAWTSGGAVDTQYF | TGTGCCTGGACTAGCGGGGGGGCCGTAGATACGCAGTATTTT | TRBD2 | TRBJ2-3 | . | TRBV30
CSVSRGSYEQYF | TGCAGTGTTAGCAGGGGTTCCTACGAGCAGTACTTC | . | TRBJ2-7 | . | TRBV20-1
CASSPQPRTDTQYF | TGTGCCAGCAGCCCACAGCCACGCACAGATACGCAGTATTTT | . | TRBJ2-3 | few | TRBV6-5
CASSLGEGGAYNEQYF | TGTGCCAGCAGCTTAGGAGAAGGGGGGGCGTACAATGAGCAGTACTTC | . | TRBJ2-7 | . | TRBV7-6
CASSYSDSSTGELFF | TGTGCCAGCAGTTACTCGGACTCCAGCACCGGGGAGCTGTTTTTT | . | TRBJ2-2 | few | TRBV6-2/TRBV6-3
CASSVDWDRTVNEQFF | TGTGCCAGCAGCGTAGATTGGGACCGAACAGTCAATGAGCAGTTCTTC | . | TRBJ2-1 | . | TRBV9
CSVPKGLTDTQYF | TGCAGCGTCCCCAAAGGCCTCACAGATACGCAGTATTTT | . | TRBJ2-3 | many | TRBV29-1
CSANRWKGGELFF | TGCAGTGCTAACCGGTGGAAGGGCGGGGAGCTGTTTTTT | . | TRBJ2-2 | . | TRBV20-1
CASSLGPWGLWEQFF | TGTGCCAGCAGTTTGGGTCCCTGGGGGTTGTGGGAGCAGTTCTTC | . | TRBJ2-1 | . | TRBV12-3/TRBV12-4
CASSPIAGAMNTGELFF | TGTGCCAGCAGTCCAATAGCGGGGGCGATGAACACCGGGGAGCTGTTTTTT | TRBD2 | TRBJ2-2 | . | TRBV12-3/TRBV12-4
CASSSHFGQYF | TGTGCCAGCAGTTCCCACTTTGGGCAGTACTTC | . | TRBJ2-5 | once | TRBV6-5
CASSLSGGLADTQYF | TGTGCCAGCAGCTTGTCTGGAGGGTTGGCAGATACGCAGTATTTT | . | TRBJ2-3 | once | TRBV5-5
CASSWAAFYNEQFF | TGTGCCAGCAGTTGGGCAGCGTTCTACAATGAGCAGTTCTTC | . | TRBJ2-1 | . | TRBV27
CSAPLAGNTGELFF | TGCAGTGCTCCATTAGCGGGGAACACCGGGGAGCTGTTTTTT | TRBD2 | TRBJ2-2 | . | TRBV20-1
CASTAGTGREKLFF | TGTGCCAGCACTGCGGGGACAGGGAGAGAAAAACTGTTTTTT | TRBD1 | TRBJ1-4 | . | TRBV6-6
CSASWLAVNPPTDTQYF | TGCAGTGCCTCGTGGCTAGCGGTCAATCCCCCCACAGATACGCAGTATTTT | TRBD2 | TRBJ2-3 | . | TRBV20-1
CSAPVGASTDTQYF | TGCAGTGCTCCAGTGGGGGCTAGCACAGATACGCAGTATTTT | . | TRBJ2-3 | few | TRBV20-1
CSARVDTGTHREQYF | TGCAGTGCTAGAGTTGACACAGGCACCCACCGCGAGCAGTACTTC | . | TRBJ2-7 | few | TRBV20-1
CASSFDSAKTQYF | TGTGCCAGCAGTTTCGATAGCGCGAAGACCCAGTACTTC | . | TRBJ2-5 | . | TRBV7-9
CASSPSISSAYEQYF | TGTGCCAGCAGTCCTTCCATATCCTCCGCCTACGAGCAGTACTTC | . | TRBJ2-7 | few | TRBV28
CASSNPRDGSDRTGELFF | TGTGCCAGCAGCAACCCCCGCGACGGGAGCGATCGTACCGGGGAGCTGTTTTTT | . | TRBJ2-2 | few | TRBV7-8
CASSQEGTSVTDEQFF | TGTGCCAGCAGCCAAGAAGGGACTAGCGTTACGGATGAGCAGTTCTTC | TRBD2 | TRBJ2-1 | . | TRBV4-2
CASSARGGDTQYF | TGTGCCAGCAGTGCCCGGGGAGGTGATACGCAGTATTTT | . | TRBJ2-3 | . | TRBV6-4